This record concerns one T cell receptor (beta chain) sequence. The antigen is unknown. Germline V CDR1 and CDR2: MNHEY, SMNVEV (reference sequence). Trimming cost V 5 bases and J 7 bases, with 18 bases left between them. The CDR3 consists of 15 residues. This entry belongs to a study of cytomegalovirus exposure and HLA in healthy donors. Study-level points and caveats: In a later analysis, donors in an Asian-associated ancestry cluster reportedly had fewer N-insertions in productive TCRs than the cohort mean. A later analysis linked some 17,000 TCR beta sequences to HLA alleles at 0.05 false discovery rate.

In the PCR, 60 Vbeta and 13 Jbeta primers were used. Sequenced by immunoSEQ multiplex PCR; TCRdb stores in-frame clones only, minus some. The repertoire includes nearly 110,000 clones, around 76% of them detected once, and 2.7% sits in the top ten. The clonotype was recovered from a man aged 25-45 years in good health and CMV-seropositive. J is TRBJ1-5 and V is TRBV27, with a possible D match to TRBD1 (6 bases). Sequencing input: PBMCs. The CDR3, as DNA: TGTGCCAGCAGTCCTCTTACAGGGCCGGGGCAGCCCCAGCATTTT. Its protein product is CASSPLTGPGQPQHF.